This T cell receptor beta chain was documented in a study of T cell responses to AZD1222 COVID-19 vaccine (dated by TCRdb to the early 2020s). For the wider study: TCR sequencing covered approximately 230 trial participants: about 210 given two doses of AZD1222 and about 26 given two doses of MenACWY control vaccine. Trial participants were enrolled into age subgroups of 18-55, 56-69 and 70-plus years, which contained about 150, 28 and 57 TCR-sequenced participants, respectively.

Concerning this clone: There is no known antigen for this receptor. The input lacks base qualities; no much larger clone sits a single base away.

What this sample's time point label stands for: baseline before first vaccination. Sample treatment or condition, as interpreted from the label and publication: meningococcal conjugate vaccine given as trial control. Samples from vaccinated people were obtained from the UK trials COV001 and COV002, which included a single-blind randomized controlled phase 2/3 trial of AZD1222 (ChAdOx1 nCoV-19) in healthy adults. Trial participant PBMC samples were collected at day 0 and day 28 after the second dose for TCRbeta chain sequencing. From a lookup of the germline V gene (reference sequence), CDR1 and CDR2 are LGHDT and YNNKEL. Relative to germline, V is 1 base shorter and J is 8 bases shorter, with 11 bases between their ends. The cysteine opens and the phenylalanine closes a CDR3 of 13 amino acids. Only the CDR3 region is kept as DNA, spanning 39 bases read in frame from base 1. Here is what the overall study found, with its caveats: Epitopes outside the regions mutated in the B.1.351 and B.1.1.7 variants were reportedly recognized by nearly half of the unique spike-specific TCRs. In the small 56-69-year group, the increase in depth fell short of significance, most likely because of low power. Only six or seven AZD1222 recipients were SARS-CoV-2 seropositive at baseline, limiting conclusions about previously exposed vaccinees. The whole spike protein was spanned by vaccine-associated CD4 TCRs, and dominant responses were seen in regions 160-218 and 743-854. Because no samples from the day 14 peak response were available, repertoires could be characterized only after the peak T cell response. After two AZD1222 doses, spike-specific TCR breadth and depth were significantly higher than at day 0 and than in MenACWY recipients. Participants were mostly white British and included more females than males, and it was suggested by the authors that clonal diversity may have been underestimated.

The CDR3 regions of human TCRbeta chains were analyzed by immunosequencing. The paper's processing steps were these. TCRs in the repertoires were compared against a reference library of SARS-CoV-2-specific TCRs that had been generated with the MIRA antigen-specificity platform. Breadth was defined as the fraction of unique TCRs that were SARS-CoV-2-associated. Depth was defined as the fraction of total T cells that were SARS-CoV-2-associated. Using the MIRA data, every spike-specific TCR was mapped to the spike region that the TCR reacted to and assigned to either a CD4 or a CD8 class. Log10-transformed breadth and depth values were compared by one-way ANOVA with Sidak's multiple comparisons tests. TCRdb provides this immuneACCESS table in a form limited to in-frame rearrangements. Some clones are lacking; in checked studies, under half of them reflect an unresolved V gene, and why the rest are absent is not known. Clone size and the V and J calls come from that table; the DNA yielded D and trimming. The sample table shows 150,000 or so clones, and 86% are seen once. In total, the top ten clones hold about 5% of the sample.

This clonotype originated in an adult in good health. The sequence joins TRBV3-1 (or the pseudogene TRBV3-2) to TRBJ1-2; no D gene can be assigned with confidence. The sample consisted of peripheral blood, taken on day 0 of MenACWY control vaccination. CDR3 reads: CASSQGVWAGYTF. Here is the DNA: TGTGCCAGCAGCCAAGGAGTCTGGGCCGGCTACACCTTC.